The 6 T cell receptor beta chains below were found in one sample sequenced in a study of blood T cell repertoires in COVID-19. The assay was immunoSEQ multiplex PCR, and TCRdb's table has in-frame clones only and misses some. The table records approximately 130,000 clones, about 75% of them present only once. Sequenced: peripheral blood. The receptors come from a man older than 75 with acute or convalescent COVID-19.

The rearrangement joins TRBV18 to TRBJ1-6, with D perhaps matching TRBD1 (5 bases). Germline V lookup: CDR1 KGHSH, CDR2 LQKENI. The CDR3 is 15 amino acids. Trimming pared 4 bases from V and 8 bases from J, leaving 15 bases between. CDR3 residues: CASSREPQGDSPLHF. Written as DNA, the CDR3 is TGTGCCAGCTCACGAGAACCCCAAGGGGATTCACCCCTCCACTTT.

The table lists this clone with a few counts. This chain links TRBV3-1 (or the pseudogene TRBV3-2) with TRBJ1-1, with TRBD1 matching 7 bases. CDR1 and CDR2 (germline): LGHDT, YNNKEL (reference sequence). Unmatched junction bases numbered 9, after V lost 4 bases and J lost 4 bases. This CDR3 is 15 amino acids long. The CDR3 nucleotides are TGTGCCAGCAGCCCCCAGGGACAGACATTCACTGAAGCTTTCTTT. It translates to CASSPQGQTFTEAFF.

The chain combines TRBV5-1 with TRBJ2-1; TRBD1 matches 8 bases. V gave up 2 bases and J gave up 11 bases; unmatched junction bases: 18. Germline-derived CDR1 and CDR2 are SGHRS and YFSETQ. The CDR3 totals 17 residues. Here the CDR3 DNA reads TGCGCCAGCAGCTTCGATACCCAGGACAGGGTCGGTTCCCAGCAGTTCTTC. It is translated as CASSFDTQDRVGSQQFF.

This clone was recorded once. The chain combines TRBV10-3 with TRBJ2-7; no clear D gene. Trimming took off 0 bases at V and 7 bases at J, with 13 bases between the two ends. The CDR3 loop spans 14 amino acids. The germline V gene has CDR1 ENHRY and CDR2 SYGVKD. CDR3 in amino acids: CAISESLGRREQYF. Here the CDR3 DNA reads TGTGCCATCAGTGAGTCGCTGGGTCGGCGGGAGCAGTACTTC.

The V and J genes are TRBV9 and TRBJ1-6; TRBD1 matches 8 bases. Trimming took 3 bases from V and 8 from J; bases not matched to a gene: 10. CDR1 and CDR2 (germline): SGDLS, YYNGEE. The CDR3 consists of 16 residues. The CDR3 loop is CASSGNRDRSHSPLHF. CDR3 coding DNA: TGTGCCAGCAGCGGAAACCGGGACAGGTCACATTCACCCCTCCACTTT.

This clone was picked up many times. This sequence joins TRBV29-1 and TRBJ1-1, with TRBD1 matching 8 bases. V was pared by 6 bases and J by 4 bases, with 16 bases of the junction left unmatched. The length of the CDR3 is 16 residues. CDR1 and CDR2 (germline): SQVTM, ANQGSEA. CDR3 nucleotides: TGCAGCGTCGAGGGAGACGAGGACAGGGCTGCCACTGAAGCTTTCTTT. This encodes CSVEGDEDRAATEAFF.